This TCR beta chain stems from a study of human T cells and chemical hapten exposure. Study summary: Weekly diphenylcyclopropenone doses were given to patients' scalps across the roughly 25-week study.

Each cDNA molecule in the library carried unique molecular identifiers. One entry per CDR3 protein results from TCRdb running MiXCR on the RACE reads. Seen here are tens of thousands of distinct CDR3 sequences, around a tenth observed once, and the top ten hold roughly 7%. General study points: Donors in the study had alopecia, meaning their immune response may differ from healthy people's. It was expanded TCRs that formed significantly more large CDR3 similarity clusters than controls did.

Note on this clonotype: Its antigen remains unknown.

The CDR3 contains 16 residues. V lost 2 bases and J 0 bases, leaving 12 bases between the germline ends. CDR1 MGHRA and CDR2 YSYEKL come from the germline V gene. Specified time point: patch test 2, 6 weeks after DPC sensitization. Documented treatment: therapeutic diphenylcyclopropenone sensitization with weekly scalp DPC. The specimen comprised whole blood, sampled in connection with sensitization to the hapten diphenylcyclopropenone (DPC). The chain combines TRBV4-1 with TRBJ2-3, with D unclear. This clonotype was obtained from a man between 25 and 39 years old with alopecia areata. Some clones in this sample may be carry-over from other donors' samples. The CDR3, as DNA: TGCGCCAGCAGCCAAAAGCGAGACTCTAGCACAGATACGCAGTATTTT. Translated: CASSQKRDSSTDTQYF.